This TCR beta chain derives from a study of control samples from healthy donors and cancer patients (dated by TCRdb to the early 2020s). Turning to this clone: The target of this receptor is not known. No much larger clone is present one base from it, and per-base qualities are unavailable.

Libraries were prepared through the immunoSEQ multiplex PCR assay. TCRdb retrieved this table from immuneACCESS and kept in-frame rearrangements only. Not all clones are present; in checked studies, unresolved V genes account for under half, and no reason is known for the remainder. This sample holds 140,000 or so clones; around 94% were observed only once. Approximately 15% of the sample comes from the top ten. The CDR3 runs 15 residues from the cysteine to the phenylalanine. The sequence is cut down to CDR3 DNA, 45 bases in frame from base 1. Via the germline V gene (reference sequence), CDR1 is PRHDT and CDR2 FYEKMQ. V is cut by 0 bases and J by 5 bases, and the space between the germline ends is 13 bases.

The V and J segments used are TRBV13 and TRBJ1-1; a tentative D call is TRBD1 (6 bases match). Sequences were obtained from PBMCs. This TCR was recovered from a man aged 60 to 69 with colorectal cancer. The DNA sequence is given as TGTGCCAGCAGCTTAGGATCGGGGGGCTTTACTGAAGCTTTCTTT. This codes for CASSLGSGGFTEAFF. The full variable domain, completed from the reference TRBV13 and TRBJ1-1 proteins outside the CDR3, reads AAGVIQSPRHLIKEKRETATLKCYPIPRHDTVYWYQQGPGQDPQFLISFYEKMQSDKGSIPDRFSAQQFSDYHSELNMSSLELGDSALYFCASSLGSGGFTEAFFGQGTRLTVV.